What follows describes a single T cell receptor beta chain. This table comes from immunoSEQ multiplex PCR, and its TCRdb copy is limited to in-frame clones, with some not included. Of just over 95,000 clones in the sample, around 76% are singletons; the top ten hold around 18%. This sample stems from a study of blood T cell repertoires in COVID-19. Trimming cost V 6 bases and J 6 bases; bases outside gene matches: 6. The CDR3 sequence is 14 residues long. CDR1 and CDR2 (germline): MNHEY, SMNVEV (reference sequence). The receptor comes from a man older than 75 with acute or convalescent COVID-19. This chain uses TRBV27 with TRBJ1-4; 8 bases align to TRBD1. The sample consisted of peripheral blood. CDR3 region: CASSKQGGDEKLFF. The CDR3 DNA reads TGTGCCAGCAGCAAACAGGGGGGGGATGAAAAACTGTTTTTT. The variable domain in full, with the rest retrieved from reference TRBV27 and TRBJ1-4, is EAQVTQNPRYLITVTGKKLTVTCSQNMNHEYMSWYRQDPGLGLRQIYYSMNVEVTDKGDVPEGYKVSRKEKRNFPLILESPSPNQTSLYFCASSKQGGDEKLFFGSGTQLSVL.